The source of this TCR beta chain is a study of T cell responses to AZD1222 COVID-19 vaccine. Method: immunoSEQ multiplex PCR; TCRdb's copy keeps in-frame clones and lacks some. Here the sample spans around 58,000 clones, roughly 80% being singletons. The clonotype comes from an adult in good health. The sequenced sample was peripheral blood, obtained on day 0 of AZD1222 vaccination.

The CDR3 nucleotides read TGTGCCAGCAGCGAGGGACAGGCGCCATGGGGAGCTTTCTTT. It encodes CASSEGQAPWGAFF. The chain combines TRBV6-2 or TRBV6-3 with TRBJ1-1; 8 bases match TRBD1. This CDR3 has 14 amino acids. The trim removed 6 bases at V and 10 bases at J, leaving 13 bases unmatched. Germline CDR1 and CDR2: MNHEY and SVGEGT.